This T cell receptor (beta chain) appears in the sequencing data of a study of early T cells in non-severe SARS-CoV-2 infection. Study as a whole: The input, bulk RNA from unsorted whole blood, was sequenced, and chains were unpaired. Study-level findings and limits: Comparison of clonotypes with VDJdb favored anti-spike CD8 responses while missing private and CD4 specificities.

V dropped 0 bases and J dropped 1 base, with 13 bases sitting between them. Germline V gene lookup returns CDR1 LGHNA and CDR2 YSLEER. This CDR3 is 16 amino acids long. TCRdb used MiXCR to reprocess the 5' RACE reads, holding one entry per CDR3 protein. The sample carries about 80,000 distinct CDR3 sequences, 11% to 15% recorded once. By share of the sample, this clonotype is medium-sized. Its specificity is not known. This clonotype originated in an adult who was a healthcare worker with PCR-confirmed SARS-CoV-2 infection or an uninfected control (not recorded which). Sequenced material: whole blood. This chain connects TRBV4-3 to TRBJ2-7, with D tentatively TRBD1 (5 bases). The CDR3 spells CASSQDQGTPSYEQYF. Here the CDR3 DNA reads TGCGCCAGCAGCCAAGATCAGGGTACACCATCCTACGAGCAGTACTTC.